This passage covers 5 T cell receptor beta chains from one sample sequenced in a study of cytomegalovirus exposure and HLA in healthy donors. PCR involved 60 Vbeta and 13 Jbeta primers. The table came from immunoSEQ multiplex PCR; TCRdb's copy has only in-frame clones and leaves some out. This sample has 110,000 to 150,000 clones; 68% occur once, and the top ten carry roughly 4.7%. Sequencing used PBMCs. The source of these receptors is a man between 60 and 75 years old in good health and CMV-seronegative.

The V call is TRBV2, the J call TRBJ2-1; 8 bases match TRBD1. CDR1 is SNHLY and CDR2 is FYNNEI in the germline V gene. The V and J ends lost 6 bases and 15 bases, in that order; junction bases with no gene match: 22. The CDR3 is 16 amino acids. The CDR3 protein is CASSLNSGTGLLKLFF. The CDR3 region has the DNA TGTGCCAGCAGCCTCAATTCCGGGACAGGCCTACTAAAGTTGTTCTTC.

The V and J genes are TRBV30 and TRBJ1-1; maybe TRBD1 (5 bases). The germline gives CDR1 GTSNPN, CDR2 SVGIG (reference sequence). The CDR3 extends over 13 amino acids. Trimming shortened V by 3 bases and J by 1 base, and 9 bases separated the two germline ends. DNA for the CDR3: TGTGCCTGGAGACCTCAGGGGAACACTGAAGCTTTCTTT. Its translation: CAWRPQGNTEAFF.

This clone was detected a few times. J is TRBJ1-1 and V is TRBV4-1, with D perhaps matching TRBD1 (6 bases). The CDR3 runs to 14 residues. The germline CDR1 and CDR2 sequences are MGHRA and YSYEKL. V was cut by 4 bases and J by 5 bases, with 14 bases left in between. CDR3 bases: TGCGCCAGCAGCCCAGGGGTCTGGAGGACTGAAGCTTTCTTT. Its translation: CASSPGVWRTEAFF.

The chain links TRBV29-1 to TRBJ2-3; the match to TRBD2 covers 10 bases. This CDR3 comprises 18 residues. Germline values: CDR1 SQVTM, CDR2 ANQGSEA. V trimming: 4 bases; J trimming: 1 base; junction bases outside the gene matches: 14. Here the CDR3 reads CSVAKPSGRQWGTDTQYF. CDR3 bases: TGCAGCGTTGCTAAGCCTAGCGGGAGACAATGGGGCACAGATACGCAGTATTTT.

The CDR3 bases are TGTGCCAGCAGGTCGAGTCTTTTAGTATCAGGGTCGGCTTTCTTT. Translated, it gives CASRSSLLVSGSAFF. This chain uses TRBV27 with TRBJ1-1, with D perhaps matching TRBD1 (5 bases). The CDR3 has 15 amino acids. The germline V gene has CDR1 MNHEY and CDR2 SMNVEV (reference sequence). Trimming pared 6 bases from V and 11 bases from J, leaving 25 bases between.